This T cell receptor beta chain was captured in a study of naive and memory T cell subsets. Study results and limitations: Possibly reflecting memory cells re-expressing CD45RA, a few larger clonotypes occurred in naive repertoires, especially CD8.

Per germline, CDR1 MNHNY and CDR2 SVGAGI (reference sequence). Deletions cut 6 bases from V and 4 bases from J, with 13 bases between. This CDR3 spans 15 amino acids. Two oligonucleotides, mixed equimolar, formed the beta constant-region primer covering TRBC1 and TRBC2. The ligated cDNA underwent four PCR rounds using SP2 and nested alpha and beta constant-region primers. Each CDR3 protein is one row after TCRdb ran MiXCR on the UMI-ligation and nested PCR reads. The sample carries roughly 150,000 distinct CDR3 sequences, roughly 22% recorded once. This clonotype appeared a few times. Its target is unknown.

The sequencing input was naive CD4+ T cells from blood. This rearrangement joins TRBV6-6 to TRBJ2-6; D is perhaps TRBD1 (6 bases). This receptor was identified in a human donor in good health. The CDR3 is CASSKQGTGANVLTF. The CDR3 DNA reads TGTGCCAGCAGCAAACAGGGCACAGGGGCCAACGTCCTGACTTTC.